One and the same sample provided the 19 T cell receptor beta chains below, sequenced in a study of T cells after yellow fever vaccination (dated by TCRdb to 2018 to 2020). Reading the label with the study, this specimen's treatment or condition is: live attenuated yellow fever vaccine strain. The library relied on 5' RACE. Sequencing was performed on an Illumina NovaSeq 6000. TCRdb passed the public sequencing reads through fastp at Q25 and MiXCR, retaining productive beta sequences. Entries are consolidated by CDR3 protein sequence, retaining the most common genes and DNA. The sample yields about 50,000 distinct CDR3 sequences; around 6.2% were counted once. 30% to 35% of the sample belongs to the ten largest clones. The sequenced sample was PBMCs, either bulk or a sorted T-cell subset (CD4+, CD8+, memory, or dextramer-sorted; not recorded which), obtained on the day of the yellow fever booster vaccination. The receptors derive from a man aged 18 to 29 who received the YFV17D yellow fever vaccine.

This clonotype was counted at least ten times. The V and J genes are TRBV7-9 and TRBJ1-1; 11 positions agree with TRBD1. The CDR3 consists of 14 residues. V lost 5 bases and J lost 6; bases outside the gene matches: 5. Per the germline V gene, CDR1 is SEHNR and CDR2 is FQNEAQ (reference sequence). This CDR3 reads CASSRDRGFSEAFF. The CDR3 region has the DNA TGTGCCAGCAGCCGGGACAGGGGGTTCTCTGAAGCTTTCTTT. Filled out from reference TRBV7-9 and TRBJ1-1, the complete variable domain reads DTGVSQNPRHKITKRGQNVTFRCDPISEHNRLYWYRQTLGQGPEFLTYFQNEAQLEKSRLLSDRFSAERPKGSFSTLEIQRTEQGDSAMYLCASSRDRGFSEAFFGQGTRLTVV.

The rearrangement links TRBV12-3 or TRBV12-4 to TRBJ2-7; possible D gene TRBD1, 6 bases. Trimming shortened V by 3 bases and J by 6 bases, and 18 bases separated the two germline ends. This CDR3 comprises 15 residues. In DNA form, the CDR3 reads TGTGCCAGCAGTTTGACCGGGACAAGGGTGTCCGAGCAGTACTTC. It yields the protein CASSLTGTRVSEQYF.

This clonotype was seen ten or more times. The J gene is TRBJ2-7, the V gene TRBV9, with D perhaps TRBD1 (6 bases). Per germline, CDR1 SGDLS and CDR2 YYNGEE. The CDR3 totals 14 residues. V lost 0 bases and J lost 6, with 13 bases in between. The CDR3 nucleotides are TGTGCCAGCAGCGTAGCAGCGCAGGGGAGCGAGCAGTACTTC. It specifies CASSVAAQGSEQYF.

This clonotype has at least ten counts. CDR3 amino acids: CASSFPGTQAFF. The CDR3 DNA reads TGCGCCAGCAGCTTTCCAGGGACTCAAGCTTTCTTT. The V gene is TRBV4-1, the J gene TRBJ1-1; D possibly corresponds to TRBD1 (5 bases). V shed 5 bases and J shed 9 bases, with 13 bases lying between them. The CDR3 sequence is 12 residues long. The germline gives CDR1 MGHRA, CDR2 YSYEKL.

The chain recombines TRBV4-3 with TRBJ2-5; TRBD2 matches 14 bases. The CDR3 consists of 18 residues. The V and J ends lost 0 bases and 5 bases, in that order; junction bases with no gene match: 8. Germline lookup yields CDR1 LGHNA and CDR2 YSLEER. The CDR3 spells CASSQETSGGDIQETQYF. Here the CDR3 DNA reads TGCGCCAGCAGCCAAGAGACTAGCGGGGGGGATATCCAGGAGACCCAGTACTTC.

This clonotype was detected many times. The chain carries TRBV12-3 or TRBV12-4 and TRBJ1-2; D is undetermined. Trimming took off 4 bases at V and 5 bases at J, with 17 bases between the two ends. This CDR3 has 15 residues. The CDR3 bases are TGTGCCAGCAGTTCCGCACTCCGACGGGAATATGGCTACACCTTC. Translating gives CASSSALRREYGYTF.

This rearrangement joins TRBV18 to TRBJ2-3; 7 bases are a match to TRBD1. The CDR3 loop spans 19 amino acids. In germline, CDR1 is KGHSH, CDR2 LQKENI. V gave up 5 bases and J gave up 0 bases; unmatched junction bases: 17. CDR3 residues: CASSKTGRSLLTSTDTQYF. CDR3 nucleotide sequence: TGTGCCAGCTCAAAGACAGGGCGCTCACTCCTCACTAGCACAGATACGCAGTATTTT.

At least ten counts were recorded for this clonotype. The rearrangement joins TRBV2 to TRBJ1-4; D remains unclear. The V end was cut by 2 bases, the J end by 11 bases, with 12 bases between. Germline V gene lookup returns CDR1 SNHLY and CDR2 FYNNEI. The length of the CDR3 is 13 residues. DNA for the CDR3: TGTGCCAGCAGTGAACCCCATCTGGGGAAACTGTTTTTT. Translation gives CASSEPHLGKLFF.

Many counts were recorded for this clonotype. This chain joins TRBV20-1 and TRBJ1-1, with 8 bases fitting TRBD1. This CDR3 is 10 amino acids long. V lost 6 bases, J lost 11 bases, and 5 bases stayed unmatched. From germline, CDR1 is DFQATT and CDR2 SNEGSKA (reference sequence). The chain's CDR3 is CSARQGWAFF. Here the CDR3 DNA reads TGCAGTGCCAGACAGGGGTGGGCTTTCTTT.

This clonotype was detected only a few times. V gene TRBV7-9 combines with J gene TRBJ1-2; 8 bases are a match to TRBD1. Germline V CDR1 and CDR2: SEHNR, FQNEAQ (reference sequence). The CDR3 length is 15 residues. J was trimmed by 5 bases and V by 1 base; bases with no gene match: 6. The CDR3 nucleotides are TGTGCCAGCAGCTTAGGTATGGACAGGGAGTATGGCTACACCTTC. Its translation: CASSLGMDREYGYTF.

This clonotype was picked up many times. The CDR3 region has the DNA TGCAGTGCTAGATACAGCCCTGCGGAGACCCAGTACTTC. The encoded protein is CSARYSPAETQYF. The J gene is TRBJ2-5, the V gene TRBV20-1; the D is unclear. Germline values: CDR1 DFQATT, CDR2 SNEGSKA (reference sequence). This CDR3 spans 13 amino acids. The V end was cut by 2 bases, the J end by 5 bases, with 12 bases between.

This clonotype was observed many times. The chain combines TRBV10-2 with TRBJ2-7; D is undetermined. CDR1 and CDR2 (germline): WSHSY, SAAADI. The length of the CDR3 is 13 residues. Trimming took off 3 bases at V and 7 bases at J, with 13 bases between the two ends. The CDR3 protein is CASSDLTLWEQYF. CDR3 sequence (DNA): TGCGCCAGCAGTGATCTCACACTGTGGGAGCAGTACTTC.

The CDR3 spells CAISSGTQAYEQYF. In DNA, the CDR3 is TGTGCCATCAGCTCCGGGACCCAAGCCTACGAGCAGTACTTC. The V and J genes are TRBV10-3 and TRBJ2-7; D may be TRBD1 or TRBD2 (5 bases each). Per the germline V gene, CDR1 is ENHRY and CDR2 is SYGVKD. V lost 6 bases to trimming and J lost 2 bases, with 14 bases between them. The CDR3 sequence is 14 residues long.

This clonotype was detected a few times. V and J are TRBV5-5 and TRBJ2-5; D is perhaps TRBD1 (6 bases). The CDR3 sequence is 14 residues long. Germline CDR1 and CDR2: SGHKS and YYEKEE (reference sequence). Trimming cost V 5 bases and J 5 bases, with 16 bases left between them. The CDR3 loop is CASSRLGGWETQYF. CDR3 coding DNA: TGTGCCAGCAGTCGCTTAGGGGGTTGGGAGACCCAGTACTTC.

This clonotype was seen repeatedly, ten times or more. The chain links TRBV19 to TRBJ1-1, with a tentative D call TRBD1 (5 bases). V lost 6 bases and J lost 1, with 9 bases in between. The CDR3 is 13 residues long. Germline CDR1 reads LNHDA; CDR2 reads SQIVND (reference sequence). The CDR3: CASRDTSNTEAFF. The CDR3 DNA follows: TGTGCCAGTAGGGACACATCGAACACTGAAGCTTTCTTT. The full variable domain, rest sourced from reference TRBV19 and TRBJ1-1, is DGGITQSPKYLFRKEGQNVTLSCEQNLNHDAMYWYRQDPGQGLRLIYYSQIVNDFQKGDIAEGYSVSREKKESFPLTVTSAQKNPTAFYLCASRDTSNTEAFFGQGTRLTVV.

The J gene is TRBJ1-6, the V gene TRBV7-8; the match to TRBD1 covers 8 bases. J was trimmed by 7 bases and V by 4 bases; bases with no gene match: 9. CDR3 length: 16 amino acids. Germline lookup yields CDR1 SGHVS and CDR2 FQNEAQ. CDR3 in DNA: TGTGCCAGCAGCTCGCCGACAGGGGTTCTCAATTCACCCCTCCACTTT. This translates into CASSSPTGVLNSPLHF. The full variable domain, completed using reference TRBV7-8 and TRBJ1-6, is GAGVSQSPRYKVAKRGQDVALRCDPISGHVSLFWYQQALGQGPEFLTYFQNEAQLDKSGLPSDRFFAERPEGSVSTLKIQRTQQEDSAVYLCASSSPTGVLNSPLHFGNGTRLTVT.

The sample holds a few counts of this clonotype. V gene TRBV7-2 combines with J gene TRBJ2-2, with D maybe TRBD1 (6 bases). In germline, CDR1 is SGHTA, CDR2 FQGNSA. V was trimmed by 5 bases and J by 5 bases, leaving 21 bases between them. This CDR3 has 17 amino acids. CDR3 residues: CASSPLVGGQKTGELFF. In DNA, the CDR3 is TGTGCCAGCAGCCCCCTAGTAGGAGGACAGAAGACCGGGGAGCTGTTTTTT.

The chain carries TRBV20-1 and TRBJ2-3, with 8 bases fitting TRBD1. Per the germline V gene, CDR1 is DFQATT and CDR2 is SNEGSKA (reference sequence). V lost 6 bases and J lost 3; bases outside the gene matches: 5. CDR3 size: 13 residues. CDR3 sequence: CSARTGGTDTQYF. DNA of the CDR3: TGCAGTGCCAGAACAGGGGGTACAGATACGCAGTATTTT.

This clonotype has ten or more counts. V and J are TRBV5-1 and TRBJ2-5; 7 nucleotides line up with TRBD1. Germline CDR1 reads SGHRS; CDR2 reads YFSETQ. J gave up 2 bases and V 0 bases, and 7 bases lay outside the gene matches. This CDR3 spans 16 amino acids. In DNA form, the CDR3 reads TGCGCCAGCAGCTTGGGTTGGGGACAGCCTCAAGAGACCCAGTACTTC. Amino acids: CASSLGWGQPQETQYF.